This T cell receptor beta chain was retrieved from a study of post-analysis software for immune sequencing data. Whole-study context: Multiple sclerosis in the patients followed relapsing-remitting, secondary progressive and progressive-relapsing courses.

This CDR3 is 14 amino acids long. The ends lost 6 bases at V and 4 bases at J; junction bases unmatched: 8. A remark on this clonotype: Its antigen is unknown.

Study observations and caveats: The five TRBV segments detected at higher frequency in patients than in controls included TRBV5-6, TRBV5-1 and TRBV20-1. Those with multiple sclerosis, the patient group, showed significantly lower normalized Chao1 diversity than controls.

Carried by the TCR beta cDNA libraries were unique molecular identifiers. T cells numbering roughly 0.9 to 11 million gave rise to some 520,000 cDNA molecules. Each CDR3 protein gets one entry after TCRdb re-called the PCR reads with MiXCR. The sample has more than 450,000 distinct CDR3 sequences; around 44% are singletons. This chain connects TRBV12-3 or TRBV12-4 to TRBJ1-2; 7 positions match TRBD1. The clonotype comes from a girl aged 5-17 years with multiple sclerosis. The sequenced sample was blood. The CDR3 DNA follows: TGTGCCAGCAGCCCCCTAAACAGGGGCTATGGCTACACCTTC. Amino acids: CASSPLNRGYGYTF.